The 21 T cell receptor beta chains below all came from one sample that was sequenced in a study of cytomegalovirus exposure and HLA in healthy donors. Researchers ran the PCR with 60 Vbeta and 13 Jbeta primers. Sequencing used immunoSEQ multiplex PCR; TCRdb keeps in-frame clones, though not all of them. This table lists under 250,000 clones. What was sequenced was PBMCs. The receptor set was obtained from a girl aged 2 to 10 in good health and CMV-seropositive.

CDR3 protein: CASSVLRDITYEQYF. The CDR3, as DNA: TGTGCCAGCAGTGTGTTAAGGGACATCACCTACGAGCAGTACTTC. This chain links TRBV6-1 with TRBJ2-5; a possible D gene is TRBD1 (6 bases). The closer fit of TRBJ2-7 to the DNA end suggests the J call may be wrong. The CDR3 consists of 15 residues. CDR1 MNHNS and CDR2 SASEGT come from the germline V gene.

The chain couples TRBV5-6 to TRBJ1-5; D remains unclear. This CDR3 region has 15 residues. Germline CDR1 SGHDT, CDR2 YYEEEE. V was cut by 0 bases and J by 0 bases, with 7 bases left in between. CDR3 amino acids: CASSLAEYSNQPQHF. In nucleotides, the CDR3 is TGTGCCAGCAGCTTGGCAGAATATAGCAATCAGCCCCAGCATTTT. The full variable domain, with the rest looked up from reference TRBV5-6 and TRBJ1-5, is DAGVTQSPTHLIKTRGQQVTLRCSPKSGHDTVSWYQQALGQGPQFIFQYYEEEERQRGNFPDRFSGHQFPNYSSELNVNALLLGDSALYLCASSLAEYSNQPQHFGDGTRLSIL.

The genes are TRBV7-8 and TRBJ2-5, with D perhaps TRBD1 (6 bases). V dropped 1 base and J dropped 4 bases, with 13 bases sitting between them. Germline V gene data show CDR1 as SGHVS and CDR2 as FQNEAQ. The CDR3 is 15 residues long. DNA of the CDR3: TGTGCCAGCAGCTTAGTTAGGGGGAGCGGAGAGACCCAGTACTTC. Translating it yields CASSLVRGSGETQYF.

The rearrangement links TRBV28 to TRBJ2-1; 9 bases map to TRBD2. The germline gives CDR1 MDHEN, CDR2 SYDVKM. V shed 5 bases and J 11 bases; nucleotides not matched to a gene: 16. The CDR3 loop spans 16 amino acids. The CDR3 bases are TGTGCCAGCAGTATCGCCGGGACTAGCTCTTTCGGCCAGCAGTTCTTC. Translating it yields CASSIAGTSSFGQQFF.

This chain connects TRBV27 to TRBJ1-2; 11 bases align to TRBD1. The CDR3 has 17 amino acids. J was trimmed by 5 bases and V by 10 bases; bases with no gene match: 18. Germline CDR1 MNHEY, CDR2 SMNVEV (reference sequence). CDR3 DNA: TGTGCCACCCGGAGGGGGACAGGGGGGAGGTCGGGGTATGGCTACACCTTC. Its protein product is CATRRGTGGRSGYGYTF.

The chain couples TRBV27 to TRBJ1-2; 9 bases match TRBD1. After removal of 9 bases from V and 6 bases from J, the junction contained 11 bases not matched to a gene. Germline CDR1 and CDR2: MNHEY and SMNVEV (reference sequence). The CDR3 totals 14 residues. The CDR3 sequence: CASSGTGRLNGYTF. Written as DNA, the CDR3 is TGTGCCAGTTCCGGGACAGGGAGGTTAAATGGCTACACCTTC.

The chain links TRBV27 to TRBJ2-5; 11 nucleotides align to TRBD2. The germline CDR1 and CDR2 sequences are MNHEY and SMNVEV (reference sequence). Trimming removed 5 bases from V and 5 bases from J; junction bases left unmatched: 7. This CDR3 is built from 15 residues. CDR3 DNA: TGTGCCAGCAGTACCGGGACTAGCGGCCCGGAGACCCAGTACTTC. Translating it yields CASSTGTSGPETQYF.

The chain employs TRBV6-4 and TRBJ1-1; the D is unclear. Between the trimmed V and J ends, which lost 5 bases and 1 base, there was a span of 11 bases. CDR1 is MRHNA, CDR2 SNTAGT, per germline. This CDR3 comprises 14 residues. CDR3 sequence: CASSRTFGNTEAFF. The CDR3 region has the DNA TGTGCCAGCAGTCGCACTTTCGGGAACACTGAAGCTTTCTTT.

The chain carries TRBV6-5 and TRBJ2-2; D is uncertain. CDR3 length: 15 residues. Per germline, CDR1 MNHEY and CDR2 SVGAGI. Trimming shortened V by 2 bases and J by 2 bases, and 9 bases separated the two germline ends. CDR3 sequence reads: CASSYTTGNTGELFF. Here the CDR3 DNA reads TGTGCCAGCAGTTACACGACTGGCAACACCGGGGAGCTGTTTTTT.

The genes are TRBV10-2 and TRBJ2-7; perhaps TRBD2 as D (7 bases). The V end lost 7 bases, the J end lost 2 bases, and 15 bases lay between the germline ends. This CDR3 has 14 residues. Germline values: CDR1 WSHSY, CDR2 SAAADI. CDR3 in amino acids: CASKGGRGPYEQYF. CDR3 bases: TGCGCCAGCAAGGGAGGGCGGGGGCCCTACGAGCAGTACTTC.

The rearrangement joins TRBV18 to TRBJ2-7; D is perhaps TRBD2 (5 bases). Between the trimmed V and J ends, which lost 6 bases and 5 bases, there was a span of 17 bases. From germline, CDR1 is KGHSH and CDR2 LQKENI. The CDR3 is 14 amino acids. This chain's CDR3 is CASSQRGEQNEQYF. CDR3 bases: TGTGCCAGCTCTCAACGGGGTGAGCAGAACGAGCAGTACTTC.

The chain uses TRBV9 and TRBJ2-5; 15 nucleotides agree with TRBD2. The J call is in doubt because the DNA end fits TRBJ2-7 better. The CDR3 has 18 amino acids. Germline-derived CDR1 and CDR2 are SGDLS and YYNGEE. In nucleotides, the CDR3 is TGTGCCAGCAGCGTAGGTGTTGGGACTAGCGGGAGGACCTACGAGCAGTACTTC. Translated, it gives CASSVGVGTSGRTYEQYF.

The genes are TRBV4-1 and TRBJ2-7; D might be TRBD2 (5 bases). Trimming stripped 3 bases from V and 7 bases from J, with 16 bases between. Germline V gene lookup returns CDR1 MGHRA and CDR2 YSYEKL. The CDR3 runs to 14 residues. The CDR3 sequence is CASSQVSVPGEQYF. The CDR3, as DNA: TGCGCCAGCAGCCAGGTCTCCGTACCGGGAGAGCAGTACTTC.

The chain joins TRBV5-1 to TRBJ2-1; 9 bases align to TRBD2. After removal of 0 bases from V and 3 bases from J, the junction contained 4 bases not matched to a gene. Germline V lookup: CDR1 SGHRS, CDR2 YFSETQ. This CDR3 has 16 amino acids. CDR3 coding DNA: TGCGCCAGCAGCTTGGTCGGTAGCGGGAGCTACAATGAGCAGTTCTTC. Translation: CASSLVGSGSYNEQFF. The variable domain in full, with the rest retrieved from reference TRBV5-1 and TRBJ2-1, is KAGVTQTPRYLIKTRGQQVTLSCSPISGHRSVSWYQQTPGQGLQFLFEYFSETQRNKGNFPGRFSGRQFSNSRSEMNVSTLELGDSALYLCASSLVGSGSYNEQFFGPGTRLTVL.

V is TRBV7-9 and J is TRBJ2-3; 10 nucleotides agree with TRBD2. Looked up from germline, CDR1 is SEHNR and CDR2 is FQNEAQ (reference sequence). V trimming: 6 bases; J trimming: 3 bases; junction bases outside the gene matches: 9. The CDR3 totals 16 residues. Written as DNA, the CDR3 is TGTGCCAGCAGACCGAGCGGGAGGGCCGGTACAGATACGCAGTATTTT. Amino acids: CASRPSGRAGTDTQYF. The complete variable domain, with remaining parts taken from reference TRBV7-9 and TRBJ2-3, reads DTGVSQNPRHKITKRGQNVTFRCDPISEHNRLYWYRQTLGQGPEFLTYFQNEAQLEKSRLLSDRFSAERPKGSFSTLEIQRTEQGDSAMYLCASRPSGRAGTDTQYFGPGTRLTVL.

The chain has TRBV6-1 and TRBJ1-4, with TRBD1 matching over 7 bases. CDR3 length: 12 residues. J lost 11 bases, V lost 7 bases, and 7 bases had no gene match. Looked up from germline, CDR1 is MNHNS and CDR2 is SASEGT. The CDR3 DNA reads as TGTGCCAGCATCACAGGGGTGGGGAAACTGTTTTTT. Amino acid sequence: CASITGVGKLFF.

CDR3 nucleotides: TGTGCCAGCAGCGTCCCCGGGGTCACTGAAGCTTTCTTT. This codes for CASSVPGVTEAFF. The V gene is TRBV11-1, the J gene TRBJ1-1; D is unclear. The length of the CDR3 is 13 residues. CDR1 SGHAT and CDR2 FQDESV come from the germline V gene (reference sequence). The V end was cut by 5 bases, the J end by 4 bases, with 11 bases between. Supplemented by reference TRBV11-1 and TRBJ1-1, the full variable domain reads EAEVAQSPRYKITEKSQAVAFWCDPISGHATLYWYRQILGQGPELLVQFQDESVVDDSQLPKDRFSAERLKGVDSTLKIQPAELGDSAMYLCASSVPGVTEAFFGQGTRLTVV.

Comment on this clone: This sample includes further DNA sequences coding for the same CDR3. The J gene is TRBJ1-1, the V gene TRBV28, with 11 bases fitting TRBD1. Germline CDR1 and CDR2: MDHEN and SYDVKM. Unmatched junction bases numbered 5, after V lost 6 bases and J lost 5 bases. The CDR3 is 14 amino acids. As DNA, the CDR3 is TGTGCCAGCAGCCCCGGGACAGGGGGTACTGAAGCTTTCTTT. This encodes CASSPGTGGTEAFF.

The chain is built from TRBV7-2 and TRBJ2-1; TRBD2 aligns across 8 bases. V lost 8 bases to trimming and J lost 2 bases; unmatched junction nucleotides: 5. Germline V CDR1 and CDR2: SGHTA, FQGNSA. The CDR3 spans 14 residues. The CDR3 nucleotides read TGTGCCAGCCGGGGGGGCAGGGCCTACAATGAGCAGTTCTTC. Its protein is CASRGGRAYNEQFF.

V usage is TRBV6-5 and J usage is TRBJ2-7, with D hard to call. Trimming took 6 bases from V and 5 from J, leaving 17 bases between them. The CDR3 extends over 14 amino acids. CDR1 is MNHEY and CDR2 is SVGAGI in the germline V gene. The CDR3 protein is CASRFGRSYDEQYF. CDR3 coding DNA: TGTGCCAGCAGGTTTGGCAGATCTTATGACGAGCAGTACTTC.

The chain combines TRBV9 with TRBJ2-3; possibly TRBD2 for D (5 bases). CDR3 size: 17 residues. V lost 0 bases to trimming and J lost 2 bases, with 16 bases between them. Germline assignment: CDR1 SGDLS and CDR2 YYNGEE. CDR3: CASSVVGSPPFTDTQYF. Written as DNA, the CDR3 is TGTGCCAGCAGCGTAGTTGGGAGCCCTCCCTTCACAGATACGCAGTATTTT.